The 3 T cell receptor beta chains below come from one sample, sequenced in a study of cytomegalovirus exposure and HLA in healthy donors. The PCR had 60 Vbeta and 13 Jbeta primers. Profiling relied on immunoSEQ multiplex PCR, and the TCRdb table lists in-frame clones only, not all of them. The sample includes about 190,000 clones, approximately 80% of them seen just once. Sequencing used PBMCs. The receptors here all came from a man aged 35-49 years in good health and CMV-seropositive.

The chain joins TRBV10-3 to TRBJ1-6; D uncertain. The length of the CDR3 is 16 residues. The ends were cut back, 3 bases at V and 5 bases at J, with 14 bases in the middle. Germline CDR1 and CDR2: ENHRY and SYGVKD. CDR3 region: CAISDKGEGNNSPLHF. The CDR3 nucleotides are TGTGCCATCAGTGATAAAGGAGAGGGTAATAATTCACCCCTCCACTTT.

This clone was picked up a small number of times. The V and J genes are TRBV6-6 and TRBJ1-2, with TRBD1 as a possible D gene (5 bases). Germline CDR1 MNHNY, CDR2 SVGAGI (reference sequence). The CDR3 runs 14 residues. Trimming stripped 6 bases from V and 7 bases from J, with 18 bases between. This CDR3 reads CASRPNAGGSGYTF. The CDR3 bases are TGTGCCAGCAGACCAAACGCGGGGGGTAGTGGCTACACCTTC.

V is TRBV7-6 and J is TRBJ2-1, with TRBD1 matching 8 bases. The CDR3 loop spans 11 amino acids. Trimming cost V 8 bases and J 9 bases; bases outside gene matches: 3. The germline CDR1 and CDR2 sequences are SGHVS and FNYEAQ. The CDR3 DNA reads as TGTGCCAGCGGACAGGGTACTGAGCAGTTCTTC. Protein sequence: CASGQGTEQFF.